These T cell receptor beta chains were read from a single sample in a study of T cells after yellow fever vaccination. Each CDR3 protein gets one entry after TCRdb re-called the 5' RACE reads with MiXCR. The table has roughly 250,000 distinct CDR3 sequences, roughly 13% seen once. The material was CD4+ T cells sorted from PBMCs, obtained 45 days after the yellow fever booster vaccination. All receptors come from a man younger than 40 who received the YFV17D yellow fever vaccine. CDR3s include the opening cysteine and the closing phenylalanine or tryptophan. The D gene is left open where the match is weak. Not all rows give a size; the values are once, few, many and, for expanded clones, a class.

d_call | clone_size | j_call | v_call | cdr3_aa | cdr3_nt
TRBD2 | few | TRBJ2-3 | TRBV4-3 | CASSQAELGGRRTDTQYF | TGCGCCAGCAGCCAAGCGGAATTGGGCGGGAGGAGGACAGATACGCAGTATTTT
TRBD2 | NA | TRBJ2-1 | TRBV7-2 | CASSLAASGREYEQFF | TGTGCCAGCAGCTTAGCGGCTAGCGGGAGGGAGTATGAGCAGTTCTTC
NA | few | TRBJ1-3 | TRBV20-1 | CSARGTPGDGGNTIYF | TGCAGTGCTAGAGGAACCCCGGGGGACGGTGGAAACACCATATATTTT
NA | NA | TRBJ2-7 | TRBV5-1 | CASSLAGGLDSYEQYF | TGCGCCAGCAGCTTGGCCGGAGGACTCGACTCGTACGAGCAGTACTTC
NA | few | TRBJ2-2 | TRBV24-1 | CATRRENTGELFF | TGTGCCACCAGGCGGGAGAACACCGGGGAGCTGTTTTTT
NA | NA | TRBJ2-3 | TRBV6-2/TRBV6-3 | CASSYDSRSVTDTQYF | TGTGCCAGCAGTTACGATAGCCGGTCGGTCACAGATACGCAGTATTTT
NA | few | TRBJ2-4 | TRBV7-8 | CASSPFTSAKNIQYF | TGTGCCAGCAGCCCTTTTACCTCTGCCAAAAACATTCAGTACTTC
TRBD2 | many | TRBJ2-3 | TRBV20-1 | CSATETSRAPQYF | TGCAGTGCTACTGAGACTAGCCGCGCTCCGCAGTATTTT
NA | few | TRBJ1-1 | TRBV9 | CASSVLSDTEAFF | TGTGCCAGCAGCGTCTTATCCGACACTGAAGCTTTCTTT
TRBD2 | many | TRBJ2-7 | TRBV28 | CASSLPGLAGDEQYF | TGTGCCAGCAGTTTACCGGGACTAGCGGGTGACGAGCAGTACTTC
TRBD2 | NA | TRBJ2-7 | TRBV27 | CASSFLAGGNSKGEQYF | TGTGCCAGCAGTTTCCTAGCGGGAGGTAACTCAAAGGGCGAGCAGTACTTC
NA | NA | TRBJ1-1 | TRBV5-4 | CASSAGGERAEAFF | TGTGCCAGCAGCGCCGGGGGGGAGCGCGCTGAAGCTTTCTTT
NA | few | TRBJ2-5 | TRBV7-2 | CASSLFSGRQGQETQYF | TGTGCCAGCAGCTTATTTTCGGGACGGCAAGGACAAGAGACCCAGTACTTC
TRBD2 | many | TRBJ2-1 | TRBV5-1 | CASSLASGIPNEQFF | TGCGCCAGCAGCTTGGCTAGCGGGATACCCAATGAGCAGTTCTTC
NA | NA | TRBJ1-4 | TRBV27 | CASSLENSVATNEKLFF | TGTGCCAGCAGTCTCGAAAACTCGGTCGCAACTAATGAAAAACTGTTTTTT
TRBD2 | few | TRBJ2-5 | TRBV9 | CASSVVLADPQETQYF | TGTGCCAGCAGCGTAGTACTAGCGGACCCCCAAGAGACCCAGTACTTC
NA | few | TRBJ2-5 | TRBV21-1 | CASSTPSGLAGTQETQYF | TGTGCCAGCAGCACACCCAGTGGGCTAGCGGGGACCCAAGAGACCCAGTACTTC